This is a list of T cell receptor beta chains from one sample in a study of T cells in Graves' hyperthyroidism and ophthalmopathy. TCRdb used MiXCR to reprocess the multiplex PCR reads, holding one entry per CDR3 protein. The table includes about 290,000 distinct CDR3 sequences, 10% to 15% detected once. The specimen sequenced was blood. These receptors were taken from a woman aged 25 to 39 with Graves' hyperthyroidism that later progressed to Graves' ophthalmopathy. The CDR3 runs from the conserved cysteine through the conserved F or W. A D gene is named only where the DNA matches it firmly. Expanded clones are given a class, and other clones once, few, many or no size at all.

j_call cdr3_length clone_size v_call d_call cdr3_aa cdr3_nt
TRBJ2-7 15 - TRBV2 - CASSDAAGTPYEQYF TGTGCCAGCAGTGACGCGGCAGGTACTCCTTACGAGCAGTACTTC
TRBJ1-5 15 - TRBV11-2 - CASRADVGLTQPQHF TGTGCCAGCAGGGCCGACGTCGGTCTAACTCAGCCCCAGCATTTT
TRBJ2-2 15 - TRBV7-6 - CASSSEAGLTGELFF TGTGCCAGCAGCTCAGAGGCGGGTTTAACCGGGGAGCTGTTTTTT
TRBJ1-4 14 - TRBV19 TRBD1 CASSGGRGHEKLFF TGTGCCAGCTCCGGGGGCAGGGGGCATGAAAAACTGTTTTTT
TRBJ2-2 18 many TRBV11-1 TRBD2 CASSLGISGRANTGELFF TGTGCCAGCAGCTTAGGGATTAGCGGGAGGGCGAACACCGGGGAGCTGTTTTTT
TRBJ2-7 13 many TRBV12-3/TRBV12-4 - CASSFPDSYEQYF TGTGCCAGCAGTTTCCCGGATTCCTACGAGCAGTACTTC
TRBJ1-6 14 many TRBV3-1 - CASRHNEINSPLHF TGTGCCAGCAGACACAACGAAATTAATTCACCCCTCCACTTT
TRBJ2-5 13 many TRBV28 - CASRPRGRETQYF TGTGCCAGCAGACCCCGAGGGAGAGAGACCCAGTACTTC
TRBJ2-2 16 many TRBV28 TRBD1 CASSVATGVPTGELFF TGTGCCAGCAGTGTTGCCACAGGGGTTCCCACCGGGGAGCTGTTTTTT
TRBJ2-5 14 - TRBV20-1 - CSASSASSLETQYF TGCAGTGCTAGTAGTGCCAGCTCACTGGAGACCCAGTACTTC
TRBJ1-1 13 - TRBV11-2 TRBD1 CASSQPGGTEAFF TGTGCCAGCAGCCAACCAGGGGGCACTGAAGCTTTCTTT
TRBJ1-5 16 many TRBV4-1 - CASSQEGRASNQPQHF TGCGCCAGCAGCCAAGAAGGACGGGCGAGCAATCAGCCCCAGCATTTT
TRBJ1-4 17 many TRBV20-1 TRBD1 CSAGGTGRVATNEKLFF TGCAGTGCTGGAGGGACAGGGCGGGTCGCAACTAATGAAAAACTGTTTTTT
TRBJ2-3 14 many TRBV7-9 - CASSPPAGIHTQYF TGTGCCAGCAGCCCGCCGGCGGGAATTCATACGCAGTATTTT
TRBJ1-3 14 - TRBV28 TRBD1 CASGDSFSGNTIYF TGTGCCAGCGGGGACAGCTTCTCTGGAAACACCATATATTTT
TRBJ1-2 15 - TRBV12-3/TRBV12-4 TRBD1 CASSPGQGPARGYTF TGTGCCAGCAGCCCGGGACAGGGGCCGGCGAGGGGCTACACCTTC
TRBJ2-3 15 many TRBV11-1 TRBD2 CASSRTSGGTDTQYF TGTGCCAGCAGCCGGACTAGCGGGGGCACAGATACGCAGTATTTT
TRBJ2-1 17 many TRBV12-5 TRBD2 CASGPGLAGGGLDEQFF TGTGCTAGTGGCCCGGGACTAGCGGGAGGGGGCCTCGATGAGCAGTTCTTC
TRBJ2-3 16 once TRBV11-2 TRBD2 CASSLVISGGADTQYF TGTGCCAGCAGCTTAGTTATTAGCGGGGGGGCAGATACGCAGTATTTT
TRBJ1-1 14 - TRBV11-2 TRBD1 CASSFLQGKGEAFF TGTGCCAGCAGCTTCTTACAGGGGAAAGGTGAAGCTTTCTTT
TRBJ1-3 16 many TRBV27 - CASSWNSGTSGNTIYF TGTGCCAGCAGTTGGAATTCAGGGACCTCGGGAAACACCATATATTTT
TRBJ2-1 16 many TRBV7-2 - CASTLSPVSSYNEQFF TGTGCCAGCACCCTTAGCCCTGTTAGCTCCTACAATGAGCAGTTCTTC
TRBJ2-4 14 - TRBV18 - CASSPTGAINIQYF TGTGCCAGCTCTCCAACTGGGGCCATAAACATTCAGTACTTC
TRBJ1-3 17 - TRBV4-3 - CASSPHPGAYSGNTIYF TGCGCCAGCAGCCCTCACCCAGGGGCGTACTCTGGAAACACCATATATTTT
TRBJ2-3 18 many TRBV7-6 TRBD2 CASSLGLAGGPGTDTQYF TGTGCCAGCAGCTTGGGACTAGCGGGAGGGCCGGGCACAGATACGCAGTATTTT
TRBJ1-1 13 many TRBV28 TRBD1 CASSLWTGAEAFF TGTGCCAGCAGTTTATGGACAGGGGCTGAAGCTTTCTTT
TRBJ2-7 17 many TRBV7-9 - CASSLYGLGRETYEQYF TGTGCCAGCAGCTTATATGGTTTGGGTAGGGAGACCTACGAGCAGTACTTC
TRBJ1-2 14 - TRBV28 - CASRTRTLTRGYTF TGTGCCAGCAGAACCCGGACATTAACTAGGGGCTACACCTTC
TRBJ2-1 14 many TRBV28 TRBD2 CASRGTSGSVEQFF TGTGCCAGCAGGGGGACTAGCGGGAGTGTTGAGCAGTTCTTC
TRBJ2-1 12 - TRBV12-3/TRBV12-4 TRBD2 CASSSLAGKQFF TGTGCCAGCAGTTCGCTAGCGGGGAAGCAGTTCTTC
TRBJ2-3 15 - TRBV19 - CAIRSSRRQTDTQYF TGTGCCATTAGATCCAGCCGGAGGCAAACAGATACGCAGTATTTT
TRBJ2-7 11 many TRBV20-1 - CSARRVYEQYF TGCAGTGCTAGGAGGGTATACGAGCAGTACTTC
TRBJ2-7 15 many TRBV20-1 TRBD2 CSAIDYGGRAYEQYF TGCAGTGCTATAGATTACGGCGGGAGGGCCTACGAGCAGTACTTC
TRBJ2-1 15 many TRBV20-1 - CSAAVYHVDYNEQFF TGCAGTGCTGCGGTCTATCACGTGGACTACAATGAGCAGTTCTTC
TRBJ1-4 15 few TRBV28 - CASSSPTTGRRKLFF TGTGCCAGCAGTTCACCAACAACAGGGCGACGAAAACTGTTTTTT
TRBJ2-7 13 many TRBV15 TRBD2 CATSTGGPYEQYF TGTGCCACCAGCACGGGGGGACCCTACGAGCAGTACTTC
TRBJ2-7 13 few TRBV5-1 - CASSLQGTAEQYF TGCGCCAGCAGCTTGCAGGGTACCGCCGAGCAGTACTTC
TRBJ1-1 12 - TRBV6-2/TRBV6-3 - CASRQGRGEAFF TGTGCCAGCAGACAGGGAAGGGGTGAAGCTTTCTTT
TRBJ2-3 16 - TRBV12-3/TRBV12-4 TRBD2 CASSSRTSGSPDTQYF TGTGCCAGCAGTTCACGGACTAGCGGGAGCCCCGATACGCAGTATTTT
TRBJ1-1 14 many TRBV4-1 - CASSQEGGVGEAFF TGCGCCAGCAGCCAAGAAGGAGGTGTGGGTGAAGCTTTCTTT
TRBJ2-7 16 - TRBV4-3 TRBD1 CASSQDRTGGAFEQYF TGCGCCAGCAGCCAAGATAGGACAGGGGGCGCGTTCGAGCAGTACTTC
TRBJ2-2 16 many TRBV7-9 - CASSLWERINTGELFF TGTGCCAGCAGCTTATGGGAAAGGATCAACACCGGGGAGCTGTTTTTT